The clone carrying this T cell receptor beta chain was seen more than once but under ten times. Its antigen is unknown. The record originates from a study of shared clonotypes between healthy human individuals. Profiled with immunoSEQ multiplex PCR; TCRdb holds only in-frame clones, not every one. The sample has more than 900,000 clones; approximately 78% are singletons. Study observations and caveats: Limited genetic and exposure-history diversity came from having few donors. Relative to their counterparts shared across all four donors, non-shared clonotypes exhibited diminished generation probabilities. Shared across a handful of donors were 4% to 6% of the naive CD4 clonotypes.

V was shortened by 10 bases and J by 3 bases, with 19 bases between the two germline ends. This CDR3 has 15 residues. Germline CDR1 and CDR2: MNHNS and SASEGT. The sequence was collected from a man between 18 and 35 years old in good health. Some clones in this sample may be carry-over from other donors' samples. Sequencing input: memory CD4+ T cells from PBMCs. The subset was: CD45RA-negative fraction. This rearrangement joins TRBV6-1 to TRBJ2-1; possible D gene TRBD1, 5 bases. The CDR3 DNA is TGTGCCACGACAGTAGGGCTAGAGAACTACAATGAGCAGTTCTTC. As protein: CATTVGLENYNEQFF.